Below are 8 T cell receptor beta chains sequenced from a single sample in a study of early T cells in non-severe SARS-CoV-2 infection. Each CDR3 protein gets one entry after TCRdb re-called the 5' RACE reads with MiXCR. The data contain around 52,000 distinct CDR3 sequences, 11% of them singletons. The sample taken for sequencing was whole blood. Receptors originate from an adult who was a healthcare worker with PCR-confirmed SARS-CoV-2 infection or an uninfected control (not recorded which).

This clonotype was observed a few times. The CDR3 is CATSSWTGRETQYF. In DNA, the CDR3 is TGTGCCACCAGCAGCTGGACAGGGCGAGAGACCCAGTACTTC. The chain is built from TRBV15 and TRBJ2-5; TRBD1 aligns across 8 bases. From germline, CDR1 is LNHNV and CDR2 YYDKDF (reference sequence). V lost 3 bases, J lost 4 bases, and 4 bases stayed unmatched. The CDR3 is made up of 14 amino acids. The whole variable domain, filled in from reference TRBV15 and TRBJ2-5, reads DAMVIQNPRYQVTQFGKPVTLSCSQTLNHNVMYWYQQKSSQAPKLLFHYYDKDFNNEADTPDNFQSRRPNTSFCFLDIRSPGLGDTAMYLCATSSWTGRETQYFGPGTRLLVL.

The sample holds a few counts of this clonotype. The chain joins TRBV15 to TRBJ2-7; D is unresolved. The V end lost 2 bases, the J end lost 2 bases, and 10 bases lay between the germline ends. Germline CDR1 LNHNV, CDR2 YYDKDF (reference sequence). The CDR3 has 14 residues. CDR3 sequence (DNA): TGTGCCACCAGCAGAATAGGACGGACCTACGAGCAGTACTTC. Its protein is CATSRIGRTYEQYF.

The table lists this clonotype with a few counts. This chain connects TRBV29-1 to TRBJ2-1; D is perhaps TRBD1 or TRBD2 (6 bases each). CDR1 is SQVTM and CDR2 is ANQGSEA in the germline V gene. Trimming left V 7 bases short and J 9 bases short, with 19 bases between. The CDR3 runs 13 residues. For the CDR3, the DNA is TGCAGCGCTGCGGGACAAGGGAGCGGTGAGCAGTTCTTC. Translating gives CSAAGQGSGEQFF.

There are a few counts of this clonotype. V gene TRBV3-1 combines with J gene TRBJ2-7; TRBD1 matches at 7 bases. This CDR3 contains 15 residues. Germline V CDR1 and CDR2: LGHDT, YNNKEL (reference sequence). The trim removed 0 bases at V and 3 bases at J, leaving 5 bases unmatched. CDR3 nucleotides: TGTGCCAGCAGCCAAGATGCACAGGGGTTCTACGAGCAGTACTTC. Its protein is CASSQDAQGFYEQYF.

Only a few counts were recorded for this clonotype. The V gene is TRBV10-3, the J gene TRBJ2-7; D may match TRBD1 or TRBD2 (5 bases each). V was trimmed by 10 bases and J by 3 bases, leaving 13 bases between them. CDR3 length: 12 residues. The germline gives CDR1 ENHRY, CDR2 SYGVKD. CDR3 nucleotide sequence: TGTGCCAAGGGACCGAACCTCTACGAGCAGTACTTC. The encoded protein is CAKGPNLYEQYF.

This clonotype was recorded many times. J is TRBJ1-2 and V is TRBV5-8, with 8 bases identical to TRBD1. The V gene's germline CDR1 is SGHTS and CDR2 YDEGEE. This CDR3 is 15 amino acids long. The V gene end was trimmed by 0 bases and the J gene end by 2 bases; junction bases not matched to a gene: 3. The CDR3 here is CASSLGYRGNYGYTF. CDR3 sequence (DNA): TGTGCCAGCAGCTTGGGGTACAGGGGGAACTATGGCTACACCTTC.

This rearrangement joins TRBV7-2 to TRBJ2-2, with a tentative D call TRBD1 (6 bases). Germline CDR1 reads SGHTA; CDR2 reads FQGNSA. Trimming pared 2 bases from V and 6 bases from J, leaving 13 bases between. There are 15 residues in the CDR3. CDR3 in amino acids: CASSLTQGSAGELFF. The DNA of the CDR3 is TGTGCCAGCAGCTTAACGCAGGGGTCGGCCGGGGAGCTGTTTTTT.

This clonotype showed up many times. The chain is built from TRBV5-1 and TRBJ1-1; TRBD1 might be the D (5 bases). The V and J ends lost 4 bases and 6 bases respectively, with 22 bases between them. This CDR3 comprises 16 residues. Germline loops: CDR1 SGHRS, CDR2 YFSETQ. CDR3 loop: CASSPEVEGLLAEAFF. The CDR3 region has the DNA TGCGCCAGCAGCCCGGAGGTCGAGGGGCTGCTCGCTGAAGCTTTCTTT.